This record covers a single T cell receptor (beta chain). The data were taken from a study of blood T cell repertoires in COVID-19. Across the study: Researchers got acute and convalescent COVID-19 samples from the United States, Italy and Spain.

TCRdb keeps only in-frame clones here, not all; method: immunoSEQ multiplex PCR. The data show around 230,000 clones, nearly 90% seen once. Enrollees, roughly 18 to 89 years old, lived in about two dozen US areas. This CDR3 has 13 amino acids. Germline V gene sequence: CDR1 SGHNT, CDR2 YENEEA. With 5 bases removed from V and 2 bases from J, the gap between germline ends came to 9 bases. The sequence came from a woman aged 25 to 39 with acute COVID-19. The chain uses TRBV11-3 and TRBJ2-5; D uncertain. Sequenced input: PBMCs or T cells enriched from blood (not recorded which). CDR3 bases: TGTGCCAGCAGCCCCGACACACAAGAGACCCAGTACTTC. This sequence encodes CASSPDTQETQYF.